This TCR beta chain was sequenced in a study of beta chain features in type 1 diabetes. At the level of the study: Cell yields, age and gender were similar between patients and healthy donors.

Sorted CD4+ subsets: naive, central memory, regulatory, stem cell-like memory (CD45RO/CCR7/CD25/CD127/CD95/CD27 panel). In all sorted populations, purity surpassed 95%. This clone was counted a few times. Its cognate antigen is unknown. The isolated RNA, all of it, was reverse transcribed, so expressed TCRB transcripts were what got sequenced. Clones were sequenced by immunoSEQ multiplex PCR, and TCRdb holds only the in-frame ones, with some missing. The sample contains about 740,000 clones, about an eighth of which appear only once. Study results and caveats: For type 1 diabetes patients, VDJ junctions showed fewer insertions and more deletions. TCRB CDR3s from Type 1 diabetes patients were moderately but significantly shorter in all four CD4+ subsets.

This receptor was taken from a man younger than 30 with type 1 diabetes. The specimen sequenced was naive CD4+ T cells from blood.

For the CDR3, the DNA is TGTGCCAGCAGCTTAGCCACCGGGACAGGGTACAATGAGCAGTTCTTC. Its protein is CASSLATGTGYNEQFF. The chain recombines TRBV7-9 with TRBJ2-1; TRBD1 agrees at 9 bases. In germline, CDR1 is SEHNR, CDR2 FQNEAQ (reference sequence). V shed 0 bases and J 4 bases; nucleotides not matched to a gene: 4. The CDR3 is made up of 16 amino acids.